Listed here are 23 T cell receptor beta chains from one sample, sequenced in a study of T cells in Graves' hyperthyroidism and ophthalmopathy. The CDR3 regions of TCR beta were amplified from RNA transcripts. The HTBI primer set served for first-round RT-PCR of the TCR CDR3. Each CDR3 protein gets one entry after TCRdb re-called the multiplex PCR reads with MiXCR. The profile shows 500,000 to 600,000 distinct CDR3 sequences, roughly 46% of them singletons. The sample taken for sequencing was peripheral blood or thyroid tissue (not recorded which). These receptors were obtained from a woman between 18 and 29 years old with Graves' hyperthyroidism.

The chain employs TRBV5-8 and TRBJ1-2; D gene unclear. V was pared by 4 bases and J by 4 bases, with 14 bases between. Germline CDR1 reads SGHTS; CDR2 reads YDEGEE. The CDR3 has 14 residues. CDR3 sequence: CASSLEEPLYGYTF. The DNA for the CDR3 is TGTGCCAGCAGCCTGGAGGAACCTCTCTATGGCTACACCTTC.

The CDR3 here is CASPESSSGGELFF. CDR3 nucleotide sequence: TGTGCCTCGCCGGAATCCTCCTCCGGCGGGGAGCTGTTTTTT. The chain carries TRBV15 and TRBJ2-2; D unclear. Between the trimmed V and J ends, which lost 11 bases and 7 bases, there was a span of 20 bases. The germline CDR1 and CDR2 sequences are LNHNV and YYDKDF (reference sequence). CDR3 length: 14 residues.

V usage is TRBV29-1 and J usage is TRBJ1-2; 9 bases match TRBD1. This CDR3 is 13 amino acids long. Germline V gene lookup returns CDR1 SQVTM and CDR2 ANQGSEA. With 8 bases clipped from V and 5 bases from J, the junction kept 9 bases outside the gene matches. Here the CDR3 DNA reads TGCAGCTTAGAGGGCGGACAGGGGTATGGCTACACCTTC. Protein product: CSLEGGQGYGYTF.

As for this clonotype: One junction end does not reproduce the germline sequence, and a read error may be involved. The chain links TRBV5-4 to TRBJ2-6, with D possibly being TRBD2 (5 bases). The CDR3 totals 15 residues. Germline-derived CDR1 and CDR2 are SGHNT and YYREEE (reference sequence). For the CDR3, the DNA is TGTGCCAGCAGACTAGGCAACTCTGGGCCCAACGTCCTGACTTTC. Protein product: CASRLGNSGPNVLTF.

This clonotype was seen repeatedly, ten times or more. This chain connects TRBV10-3 to TRBJ2-7, with D perhaps being TRBD1 or TRBD2 (5 bases each). The CDR3 length is 12 residues. V was cut by 4 bases and J by 5 bases, with 9 bases left in between. From germline, CDR1 is ENHRY and CDR2 SYGVKD. CDR3 in DNA: TGTGCCATCAGTGCCGGGACCCACGAGCAGTACTTC. This gives the protein CAISAGTHEQYF.

This chain joins TRBV2 and TRBJ1-1, with 10 bases matching TRBD1. Per the germline V gene, CDR1 is SNHLY and CDR2 is FYNNEI. The trim removed 1 base at V and 2 bases at J, leaving 13 bases unmatched. This CDR3 region has 19 residues. CDR3 DNA: TGTGCCAGCAGTGAAGGGGCTAGCGGGACAGGGGCCTTCAACACTGAAGCTTTCTTT. Translated: CASSEGASGTGAFNTEAFF.

The chain uses TRBV24-1 and TRBJ2-5; weak D call: TRBD2 (6 bases). CDR3 length: 15 residues. The V end lost 3 bases, the J end lost 2 bases, and 12 bases lay between the germline ends. CDR1 is KGHDR, CDR2 SFDVKD, per germline. The CDR3 here is CATSDTRDLQETQYF. In DNA, the CDR3 is TGTGCCACCAGTGATACGCGGGACTTACAAGAGACCCAGTACTTC.

The CDR3 loop reads CSARRKGSEGYEQYF. DNA for the CDR3: TGCAGTGCTAGAAGGAAAGGGTCTGAGGGGTACGAGCAGTACTTC. The J gene is TRBJ2-7, the V gene TRBV20-1; possibly TRBD1 or TRBD2 for D (5 bases each). Between the trimmed V and J ends, which lost 2 bases and 4 bases, there was a span of 18 bases. This CDR3 has 15 amino acids. Looked up from germline, CDR1 is DFQATT and CDR2 is SNEGSKA (reference sequence).

The chain uses TRBV6-1 and TRBJ2-5; 8 bases align to TRBD1. Germline lookup yields CDR1 MNHNS and CDR2 SASEGT. After removal of 7 bases from V and 2 bases from J, the junction contained 12 bases not matched to a gene. This CDR3 has 16 residues. CDR3 sequence reads: CASTIGQGGNQETQYF. CDR3 DNA: TGTGCCAGCACCATCGGACAGGGAGGCAATCAAGAGACCCAGTACTTC.

The CDR3 DNA reads TGTGCCACCACCTTGGACAGGGGGCTTGGCTACACCTTC. As protein: CATTLDRGLGYTF. The chain couples TRBV15 to TRBJ1-2; 11 nucleotides align to TRBD1. Germline assignment: CDR1 LNHNV and CDR2 YYDKDF (reference sequence). The CDR3 is made up of 13 amino acids. The J segment lost 7 bases and the V segment lost 7 bases, leaving 5 bases of the junction unmatched.

This sequence joins TRBV2 and TRBJ1-4, with 10 positions matching TRBD1. The CDR3 runs to 16 residues. The V and J ends lost 6 bases and 4 bases, in that order; junction bases with no gene match: 8. In germline, CDR1 is SNHLY, CDR2 FYNNEI. CDR3 bases: TGTGCCAGCAGCCGACAGGGGGCAGACGGTAATGAAAAACTGTTTTTT. Its protein product is CASSRQGADGNEKLFF.

CDR3 bases: TGCAGTGCCAATAGCGGAACCGGGGAGACCCAGTACTTC. Residues: CSANSGTGETQYF. V usage is TRBV20-1 and J usage is TRBJ2-5; D possibly corresponds to TRBD2 (6 bases). In germline, CDR1 is DFQATT, CDR2 SNEGSKA (reference sequence). This CDR3 has 13 amino acids. V was cut by 6 bases and J by 5 bases, with 16 bases left in between.

This clonotype occurred many times. The gene calls are TRBV5-8 and TRBJ2-7; TRBD2 is a possible D gene (6 bases). Between the trimmed V and J ends, which lost 3 bases and 5 bases, there was a span of 21 bases. There are 16 residues in the CDR3. Per germline, CDR1 SGHTS and CDR2 YDEGEE. CDR3 nucleotides: TGTGCCAGCAGCTCGGCTACTAGCCCGCCGGGAGACGAGCAGTACTTC. Translating it yields CASSSATSPPGDEQYF.

The gene calls are TRBV7-2 and TRBJ2-2; 7 nucleotides agree with TRBD1. Judging by the DNA end, TRBJ2-3 fits better; the J call may be wrong. The CDR3 totals 17 residues. The germline V gene encodes CDR1 SGHTA and CDR2 FQGNSA. The CDR3 DNA follows: TGTGCCAGCAGCTTAGAAGGGGGCCGGGGAGCGAGTGCTACGCAGTATTTT. Its translation: CASSLEGGRGASATQYF.

This clonotype was seen only a few times. The genes are TRBV5-1 and TRBJ1-1; 8 bases line up with TRBD1. From germline, CDR1 is SGHRS and CDR2 YFSETQ. The CDR3 is 14 amino acids. The ends lost 4 bases at V and 5 bases at J; junction bases unmatched: 7. The CDR3 region has the DNA TGCGCCAGCAGCCGAGGGACAGGCGCTACTGAAGCTTTCTTT. This gives the protein CASSRGTGATEAFF.

This clonotype was observed many times. The CDR3, as DNA: TGTGCCAGCAGTCTGCGAGTGGACCTTTACGAGCAGTACTTC. This translates into CASSLRVDLYEQYF. This chain uses TRBV7-2 with TRBJ2-7; D call uncertain. Germline values: CDR1 SGHTA, CDR2 FQGNSA. CDR3 length equals 14 residues. Trimming took off 6 bases at V and 4 bases at J, with 16 bases between the two ends.

This clonotype was seen at least ten times. V is TRBV20-1 and J is TRBJ1-5; D unresolved. This CDR3 region has 14 residues. V lost 3 bases to trimming and J lost 4 bases, with 13 bases between them. Per the germline V gene, CDR1 is DFQATT and CDR2 is SNEGSKA (reference sequence). The CDR3 nucleotides read TGCAGTGCTAGTGCCGTAGGGCGGAATCAGCCCCAGCATTTT. Amino acids: CSASAVGRNQPQHF.

For the CDR3, the DNA is TGCAGCGTTGGATCCCCTACGCAGTATTTT. Translated, it gives CSVGSPTQYF. The chain links TRBV29-1 to TRBJ2-3; D gene uncertain. V was clipped by 4 bases and J by 8 bases, with 7 bases between them. The germline V gene has CDR1 SQVTM and CDR2 ANQGSEA. CDR3 length: 10 amino acids.

This clonotype was counted many times. The V call is TRBV29-1, the J call TRBJ2-6; perhaps TRBD1 as D (5 bases). Trimming stripped 4 bases from V and 2 bases from J, with 12 bases between. Germline-derived CDR1 and CDR2 are SQVTM and ANQGSEA. This CDR3 is 15 amino acids long. CDR3 protein: CSVALQDTGANVLTF. The CDR3 region has the DNA TGCAGCGTTGCTCTACAGGATACTGGGGCCAACGTCCTGACTTTC.

The rearrangement joins TRBV5-1 to TRBJ2-2; 9 nucleotides agree with TRBD1. J lost 2 bases, V lost 3 bases, and 2 bases had no gene match. CDR1 is SGHRS, CDR2 YFSETQ, per germline. This CDR3 has 15 amino acids. The CDR3 nucleotides read TGCGCCAGCAGCTGGGGACAGGGAAACACCGGGGAGCTGTTTTTT. Its protein product is CASSWGQGNTGELFF.

Regarding this clonotype: This is likely a read error, given that the CDR3 carries no conserved phenylalanine or tryptophan at its end. V gene TRBV12-3 or TRBV12-4 combines with J gene TRBJ1-5; D is ambiguous. The V and J ends lost 4 bases and 4 bases respectively, with 14 bases between them. This CDR3 has 15 residues. The CDR3 region is CASSSEAVSNQPQHL. As DNA, the CDR3 is TGTGCCAGCAGTTCTGAGGCGGTTTCAAATCAGCCCCAGCATCTT.

The chain employs TRBV20-1 and TRBJ2-5; TRBD1 might be the D (6 bases). CDR3 size: 12 residues. The V end lost 6 bases, the J end lost 7 bases, and 15 bases lay between the germline ends. Looked up from germline, CDR1 is DFQATT and CDR2 is SNEGSKA (reference sequence). Here the CDR3 DNA reads TGCAGTGCCGCAGGGGCATTGGGGACCCAGTACTTC. Encoded protein: CSAAGALGTQYF.

The chain couples TRBV20-1 to TRBJ2-5; D not resolved. The V end was cut by 1 base, the J end by 7 bases, with 7 bases between. The length of the CDR3 is 11 residues. Germline values: CDR1 DFQATT, CDR2 SNEGSKA (reference sequence). CDR3 in DNA: TGCAGTGCTAGAGTAGGTCCGACCCAGTACTTC. It is translated as CSARVGPTQYF.